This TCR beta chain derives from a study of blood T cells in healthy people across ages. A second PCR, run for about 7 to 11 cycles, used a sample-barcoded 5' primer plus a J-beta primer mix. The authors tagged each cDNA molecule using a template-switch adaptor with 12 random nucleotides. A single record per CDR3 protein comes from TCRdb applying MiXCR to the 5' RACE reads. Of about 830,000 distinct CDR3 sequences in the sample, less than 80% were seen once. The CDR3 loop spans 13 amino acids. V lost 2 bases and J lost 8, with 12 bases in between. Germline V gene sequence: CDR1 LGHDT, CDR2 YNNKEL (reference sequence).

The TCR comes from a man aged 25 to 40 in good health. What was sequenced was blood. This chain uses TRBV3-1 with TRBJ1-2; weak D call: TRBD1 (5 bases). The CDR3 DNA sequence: TGTGCCAGCAGCCAAACAGGCGGAAGCGGCTACACCTTC. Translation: CASSQTGGSGYTF. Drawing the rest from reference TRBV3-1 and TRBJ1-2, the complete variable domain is DTAVSQTPKYLVTQMGNDKSIKCEQNLGHDTMYWYKQDSKKFLKIMFSYNNKELIINETVPNRFSPKSPDKAHLNLHINSLELGDSAVYFCASSQTGGSGYTFGSGTRLTVV.